The 8 T cell receptor beta chains below were found in one sample sequenced in a study of response to subunit inactivated influenza vaccine. Each CDR3 protein is one row after TCRdb ran MiXCR on the RT-PCR reads. Here the sample spans hundreds of thousands of distinct CDR3 sequences, 25% being singletons. The sequencing here drew on CD4+ T cells sorted from PBMCs, taken less than 6 days after vaccination. The receptors shown here come from a man aged 50 to 60 who received an inactivated influenza vaccine.

The chain is built from TRBV7-6 and TRBJ2-3, with 7 bases fitting TRBD1. Looked up from germline, CDR1 is SGHVS and CDR2 is FNYEAQ. Trimming removed 0 bases from V and 4 bases from J; junction bases left unmatched: 4. This CDR3 is 15 amino acids long. The CDR3, as DNA: TGTGCCAGCAGCTTAGCAGTGACAGGGTCAGATACGCAGTATTTT. It translates to CASSLAVTGSDTQYF.

The J gene is TRBJ2-2, the V gene TRBV28; maybe TRBD1 (6 bases). The CDR3 has 18 residues. V was pared by 8 bases and J by 6 bases, with 28 bases between. CDR1 MDHEN and CDR2 SYDVKM come from the germline V gene. The DNA for the CDR3 is TGTGCCAGCCGTGGGAGTTTGGGCAGGGGCGGTCTCGCCGGGGAGCTGTTTTTT. As protein: CASRGSLGRGGLAGELFF.

This clonotype has just a few counts. CDR3 residues: CSAHRTGVSEAFF. The CDR3 region has the DNA TGCAGTGCCCATAGGACAGGGGTGTCTGAAGCTTTCTTT. The J gene is TRBJ1-1, the V gene TRBV20-1; 9 bases map to TRBD1. Germline values: CDR1 DFQATT, CDR2 SNEGSKA (reference sequence). V trimming: 6 bases; J trimming: 6 bases; junction bases outside the gene matches: 8. CDR3 length equals 13 residues.

This clonotype was detected only a few times. This chain uses TRBV15 with TRBJ2-3, with unresolved D. The germline V gene encodes CDR1 LNHNV and CDR2 YYDKDF (reference sequence). V was shortened by 1 base and J by 0 bases, with 11 bases between the two germline ends. The CDR3 consists of 16 residues. CDR3 sequence (DNA): TGTGCCACCAGCAGAGGCTTAATCTCTAGCACAGATACGCAGTATTTT. Its translation: CATSRGLISSTDTQYF. Full variable domain (rest looked up from reference TRBV15 and TRBJ2-3): DAMVIQNPRYQVTQFGKPVTLSCSQTLNHNVMYWYQQKSSQAPKLLFHYYDKDFNNEADTPDNFQSRRPNTSFCFLDIRSPGLGDTAMYLCATSRGLISSTDTQYFGPGTRLTVL.

This clonotype was seen a few times. The V call is TRBV15, the J call TRBJ2-5; 8 nucleotides align to TRBD2. CDR1 and CDR2 (germline): LNHNV, YYDKDF (reference sequence). After removal of 6 bases from V and 2 bases from J, the junction contained 2 bases not matched to a gene. The length of the CDR3 is 13 residues. The CDR3 is CATRLAAQETQYF. The CDR3 DNA is TGTGCCACCAGACTAGCGGCTCAAGAGACCCAGTACTTC.

This clonotype was seen more than once but under ten times. V gene TRBV20-1 combines with J gene TRBJ1-5; the D is unclear. V lost 3 bases and J 1 base, leaving 13 bases between the germline ends. The CDR3 spans 15 residues. Germline V gene data show CDR1 as DFQATT and CDR2 as SNEGSKA (reference sequence). The chain's CDR3 is CSASMGVRSNQPQHF. The CDR3 DNA is TGCAGTGCTAGCATGGGTGTCCGGAGCAATCAGCCCCAGCATTTT.

The chain has TRBV15 and TRBJ2-4; 7 bases align to TRBD1. With V trimmed by 5 bases and J by 0 bases, 13 bases remained unmatched. Germline CDR1 LNHNV, CDR2 YYDKDF (reference sequence). CDR3 size: 18 residues. The CDR3: CATSGPSRQGKAKNIQYF. CDR3 nucleotides: TGTGCCACCAGCGGCCCTAGCCGACAGGGCAAAGCCAAAAACATTCAGTACTTC. The full variable domain, completed using reference TRBV15 and TRBJ2-4, is DAMVIQNPRYQVTQFGKPVTLSCSQTLNHNVMYWYQQKSSQAPKLLFHYYDKDFNNEADTPDNFQSRRPNTSFCFLDIRSPGLGDTAMYLCATSGPSRQGKAKNIQYFGAGTRLSVL.

The V call is TRBV29-1, the J call TRBJ2-1; D is perhaps TRBD2 (6 bases). With 6 bases removed from V and 10 bases from J, the gap between germline ends came to 19 bases. The CDR3 is 13 amino acids. Germline V gene sequence: CDR1 SQVTM, CDR2 ANQGSEA. As DNA, the CDR3 is TGCAGCGTCCCGGCATGGGGAGGCGAAGAGCAGTTCTTC. Translated, it gives CSVPAWGGEEQFF.